These T cell receptor beta chains were read from a single sample in a study of T cell responses to AZD1222 COVID-19 vaccine. Profiling relied on immunoSEQ multiplex PCR, and the TCRdb table lists in-frame clones only, not all of them. The sample yields fewer than 150,000 clones, more than 85% seen once. This sample comprised peripheral blood, obtained 28 days after the second AZD1222 dose. These receptors were obtained from an adult who received the AZD1222 COVID-19 vaccine. CDR3s include the opening cysteine and the closing phenylalanine or tryptophan.

length	V	CDR3
12	TRBV4-1	CASSQGVSPLHF
14	TRBV5-1	CASSFTGGRETQYF
16	TRBV6-2/TRBV6-3	CASSYWRVTRNYEQYF
12	TRBV2	CASKGSGQPQHF
14	TRBV9	CASSVGGRTETQYF
13	TRBV9	CASSVEGGRVLFF
15	TRBV18	CASSPRTGLTGELFF
16	TRBV7-2	CASSLAAGGRSNEQFF
16	TRBV4-3	CASSHEGTSGRREQFF
14	TRBV28	CASSPVGNTGELFF
12	TRBV5-3	CARSNRDGEAFF
16	TRBV5-6	CASSARDRGRGTEAFF
14	TRBV19	CARRSGRNYNEQFF
13	TRBV1	CTSSKRGENEQFF
15	TRBV9	CASSAPWTGTDTQYF
15	TRBV6-5	CASIPGYGANTEAFF
14	TRBV27	CASKTSGGADTQYF
14	TRBV27	CASSLLAGGYEQYF
15	TRBV5-1	CASSLDQPSYNEQFF
17	TRBV28	CASSLLGQRTSNYGYTF
14	TRBV7-2	CASSLVGHSYEQYF
13	TRBV5-4	CASSLRTNTEAFF
13	TRBV2	CASSETSTDTQYF
17	TRBV11-3	CASSLDQMGAEDYGYTF